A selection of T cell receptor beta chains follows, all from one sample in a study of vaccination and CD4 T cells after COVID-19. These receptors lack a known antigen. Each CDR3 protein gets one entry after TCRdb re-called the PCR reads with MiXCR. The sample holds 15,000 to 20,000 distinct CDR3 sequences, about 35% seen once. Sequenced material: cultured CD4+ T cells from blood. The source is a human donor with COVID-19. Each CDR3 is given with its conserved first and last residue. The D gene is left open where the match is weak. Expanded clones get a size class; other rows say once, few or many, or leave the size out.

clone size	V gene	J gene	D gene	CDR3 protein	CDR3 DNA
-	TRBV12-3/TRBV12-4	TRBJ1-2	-	CASILDVYGYTF	TGTGCCAGCATCTTGGATGTCTATGGCTACACCTTC
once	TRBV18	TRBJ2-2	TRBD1	CASSPVAGGYTGELFF	TGTGCCAGCTCACCAGTGGCAGGGGGATACACCGGGGAGCTGTTTTTT
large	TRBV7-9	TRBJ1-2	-	CASSLIGGDGYTF	TGTGCCAGCAGCTTAATTGGGGGCGATGGCTACACCTTC
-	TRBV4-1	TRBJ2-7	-	CAGGGRLSYEQYF	TGCGCCGGCGGAGGACGCCTCTCCTACGAGCAGTACTTC
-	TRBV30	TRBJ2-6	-	CAWGYSGANVLTF	TGTGCCTGGGGGTACTCTGGGGCCAACGTCCTGACTTTC
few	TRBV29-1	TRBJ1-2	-	CSVGSADGYTF	TGCAGCGTTGGATCGGCGGATGGCTACACCTTC
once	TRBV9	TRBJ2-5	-	CASSVMGTYETQYF	TGTGCCAGCAGCGTAATGGGGACATATGAGACCCAGTACTTC
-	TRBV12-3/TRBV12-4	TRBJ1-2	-	CASSFDGHRAF	TGTGCCAGCAGTTTTGATGGCCACCGGGCCTTC
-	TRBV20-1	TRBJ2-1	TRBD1	CSRDRDYNEQFF	TGCAGCCGGGACAGGGACTACAATGAGCAGTTCTTC
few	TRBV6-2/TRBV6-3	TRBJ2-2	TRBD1	CASSLGQSNTGELFF	TGTGCCAGCAGTTTGGGACAGTCGAACACCGGGGAGCTGTTTTTT
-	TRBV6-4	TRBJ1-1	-	CASSDSPGNTEAFF	TGTGCCAGCAGTGACTCACCGGGGAACACTGAAGCTTTCTTT
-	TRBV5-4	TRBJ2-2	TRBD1	CASSLEQGKLFF	TGTGCCAGCAGCTTGGAACAGGGGAAGCTGTTTTTT
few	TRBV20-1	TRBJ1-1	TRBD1	CSAIGRGGRKDAEAFF	TGCAGTGCTATTGGCAGGGGGGGACGTAAAGATGCTGAAGCTTTCTTT
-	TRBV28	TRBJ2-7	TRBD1	CASSFNPGQEEYEQYF	TGTGCCAGCAGTTTCAACCCGGGACAGGAAGAATACGAGCAGTACTTC
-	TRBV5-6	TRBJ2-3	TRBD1	CASSATGVGTDTQYF	TGTGCCAGCAGCGCCACAGGGGTGGGCACAGATACGCAGTATTTT
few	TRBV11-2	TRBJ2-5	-	CASSLVPFQETQYF	TGTGCCAGCAGCTTAGTACCGTTCCAAGAGACCCAGTACTTC
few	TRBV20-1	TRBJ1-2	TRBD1	CSANPWDRGNNYGYTF	TGCAGTGCTAACCCTTGGGACAGGGGGAATAACTATGGCTACACCTTC